Listed here is a single T cell receptor (beta chain). The source of the sample is a study of monozygotic twins with inflammatory bowel disease. Unsorted whole blood yielded the total RNA, with T cells left unselected. Germline lookup yields CDR1 ENHRY and CDR2 SYGVKD. This CDR3 region has 15 residues. Researchers used about 4,000 ng of total RNA for each TCR library. Following a re-call of the 5' RACE reads, TCRdb has one entry per CDR3 protein and lacks DNA. The table gives more than 120,000 distinct CDR3 sequences; the top ten clones make up about 2.6% of it. This TCR came from a human donor with ulcerative colitis or Crohn's disease, or a healthy co-twin of an affected twin (not recorded which). The rearrangement uses TRBV10-3 and TRBJ1-2; the TRBD1 assignment by TCRdb is unverifiable without DNA. Sequenced input: blood. Here the CDR3 reads CAISGRDRGSDGYTF.